Reported below is one T cell receptor (beta chain). These data are taken from a study of blood T cell repertoires in COVID-19. Background on the study: The samples span acute and convalescent COVID-19 from the United States, Italy and Spain. From T cells, B-cell-depleted T cells, or PBMCs came the material, which was cDNA or gDNA.

Germline V lookup: CDR1 KGHDR, CDR2 SFDVKD. V was shortened by 0 bases and J by 1 base, with 9 bases between the two germline ends. The CDR3 length is 16 residues. In the study's own analysis: From reference gene primer amplification, estimates of nucleated cell counts were derived. The protocol was immunoSEQ multiplex PCR, while the TCRdb copy is restricted to in-frame clones and leaves out a portion. The V and J calls and clone size come from that table; D and trimming were worked out from the DNA. The top ten clones hold about 1.5% of a sample with around 140,000 clones, about 90% of them seen once.

The gene calls are TRBV24-1 and TRBJ2-1; maybe TRBD2 (7 bases). The sequence was obtained from a woman aged 50 to 60 with acute or convalescent COVID-19. Source material: peripheral blood. As DNA, the CDR3 is TGTGCCACCAGTGATTTGCGGGGGGCTTCCTACAATGAGCAGTTCTTC. This translates into CATSDLRGASYNEQFF.